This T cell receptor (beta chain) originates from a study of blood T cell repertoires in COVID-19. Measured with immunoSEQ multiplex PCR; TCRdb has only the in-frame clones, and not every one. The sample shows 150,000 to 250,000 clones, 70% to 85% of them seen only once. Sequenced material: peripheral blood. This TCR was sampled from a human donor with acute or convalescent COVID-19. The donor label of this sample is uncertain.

The chain's CDR3 is CASRGAATNEKLFF. The CDR3, as DNA: TGTGCCAGCCGGGGGGCGGCAACTAATGAAAAACTGTTTTTT. V is TRBV6-6 and J is TRBJ1-4, with D possibly being TRBD1 (6 bases). The V end was cut by 8 bases, the J end by 0 bases, with 10 bases between. The CDR3 contains 14 residues. Germline values: CDR1 MNHNY, CDR2 SVGAGI (reference sequence).